A selection of T cell receptor beta chains follows, all from one sample in a study of blood T cell repertoires in COVID-19. The assay was immunoSEQ multiplex PCR, and TCRdb's table has in-frame clones only and misses some. Of about 150,000 clones listed, around 87% are singletons. The sample consisted of peripheral blood. These receptors all come from a man aged 18 to 29 with COVID-19, enrolled during active disease. CDR3s include the opening cysteine and the closing phenylalanine or tryptophan. A D gene is named only where the DNA matches it firmly. Clone size, where shown, is once, few, many, or a class for clones that have expanded.

- | TRBJ2-7 | - | TRBV23-1 | CASSHSAPREDEQYF | TGCGCCAGCAGTCATTCGGCCCCCAGGGAGGACGAGCAGTACTTC
- | TRBJ2-1 | TRBD2 | TRBV5-4 | CASSLAASGIGNEQFF | TGTGCCAGCAGCTTGGCCGCTAGCGGGATTGGCAATGAGCAGTTCTTC
- | TRBJ1-5 | - | TRBV15 | CATGGAGAQPQHF | TGTGCCACCGGCGGGGCGGGGGCTCAGCCCCAGCATTTT
- | TRBJ2-1 | - | TRBV6-5 | CASTSGHIYNEQFF | TGTGCCAGCACCTCGGGACATATCTACAATGAGCAGTTCTTC
- | TRBJ1-5 | - | TRBV9 | CASSVGLNQPQHF | TGTGCCAGCAGCGTGGGCCTTAATCAGCCCCAGCATTTT
- | TRBJ2-5 | TRBD2 | TRBV5-1 | CASSPAWGGETQYF | TGCGCCAGCAGCCCGGCGTGGGGAGGGGAGACCCAGTACTTC
once | TRBJ2-3 | - | TRBV11-3 | CASSLGGADGDTQYF | TGTGCCAGCAGCTTAGGGGGCGCTGATGGGGATACGCAGTATTTT
- | TRBJ1-5 | TRBD1 | TRBV7-6 | CASSLLQGRGQPQHF | TGTGCCAGCAGCCTTTTACAGGGGAGAGGTCAGCCCCAGCATTTT
- | TRBJ1-1 | - | TRBV5-6 | CASSFLTGRDTEAFF | TGTGCCAGCAGCTTTCTGACAGGCCGGGACACTGAAGCTTTCTTT
- | TRBJ2-1 | TRBD1 | TRBV9 | CASSGQGGLYEQFF | TGTGCCAGCTCCGGACAGGGTGGGTTATATGAGCAGTTCTTC
- | TRBJ1-1 | TRBD1 | TRBV25-1 | CASTGTGRGTEAFF | TGTGCCAGCACCGGGACAGGGAGGGGGACTGAAGCTTTCTTT
- | TRBJ2-1 | - | TRBV20-1 | CSAKFLGGQFF | TGCAGTGCTAAGTTTTTGGGGGGGCAGTTCTTC
- | TRBJ1-1 | - | TRBV18 | CASSPQGGPNTEAFF | TGTGCCAGCTCACCACAGGGGGGGCCAAACACTGAAGCTTTCTTT
- | TRBJ1-1 | - | TRBV5-4 | CASSLMVAATEAFF | TGTGCCAGCAGCTTGATGGTGGCGGCCACTGAAGCTTTCTTT
- | TRBJ2-7 | - | TRBV28 | CASSFTPPGYEQYF | TGTGCCAGCAGTTTTACCCCACCGGGCTACGAGCAGTACTTC
- | TRBJ2-7 | TRBD2 | TRBV3-1/TRBV3-2 | CASSQEWLGLAGGPYEQYF | TGTGCCAGCAGCCAAGAGTGGCTGGGGCTAGCGGGAGGGCCCTACGAGCAGTACTTC
- | TRBJ2-7 | - | TRBV2 | CASSEASSYEQYF | TGTGCCAGCAGTGAGGCTAGTTCCTACGAGCAGTACTTC
once | TRBJ1-3 | - | TRBV12-3/TRBV12-4 | CASSFRAGNTIYF | TGTGCCAGCAGTTTCCGTGCTGGAAACACCATATATTTT
- | TRBJ1-1 | TRBD1 | TRBV19 | CASSGDRAPSEAFF | TGTGCCAGTAGTGGAGACAGGGCTCCGTCTGAAGCTTTCTTT
- | TRBJ1-3 | - | TRBV6-2/TRBV6-3 | CASSLQGHSGNTIYF | TGTGCCAGCAGCCTACAGGGACACTCTGGAAACACCATATATTTT
once | TRBJ2-3 | - | TRBV13 | CASSLRGSTDTQYF | TGTGCCAGCAGCTTAAGAGGGAGCACAGATACGCAGTATTTT
- | TRBJ1-2 | - | TRBV9 | CASSVGEGTNYGYTF | TGTGCCAGCAGCGTTGGGGAGGGGACTAACTATGGCTACACCTTC
- | TRBJ1-1 | TRBD1 | TRBV28 | CASSRGQGRLNTEAFF | TGTGCCAGCAGTCGAGGACAGGGCCGATTGAACACTGAAGCTTTCTTT
- | TRBJ1-4 | - | TRBV20-1 | CSASGRSNEKLLF | TGCAGTGCTAGTGGGCGGTCTAATGAAAAACTGCTTTTT
- | TRBJ2-1 | TRBD1 | TRBV7-8 | CASSLGARDRDNEQFF | TGTGCCAGCAGCTTAGGGGCGCGGGACAGGGACAATGAGCAGTTCTTC
once | TRBJ2-5 | - | TRBV14 | CASSQDLGRVLETQYF | TGTGCCAGCAGCCAAGATCTGGGTCGGGTCTTGGAGACCCAGTACTTC
- | TRBJ2-7 | TRBD2 | TRBV28 | CATHKTSGRYYEQYF | TGTGCCACCCACAAGACTAGCGGGAGGTATTACGAGCAGTACTTC
- | TRBJ2-3 | - | TRBV5-1 | CASQGSGMDTQYF | TGCGCCAGCCAGGGGAGCGGGATGGATACGCAGTATTTT
- | TRBJ1-4 | TRBD1 | TRBV6-5 | CASSRDSRNEKLLF | TGTGCCAGCAGTCGGGACAGTCGTAATGAAAAACTGCTTTTT
- | TRBJ2-1 | TRBD1 | TRBV24-1 | CATSEATGVNNEQFF | TGTGCCACCAGTGAGGCCACAGGGGTGAACAATGAGCAGTTCTTC
- | TRBJ2-5 | - | TRBV10-3 | CAISGAIQETQYF | TGTGCCATCAGTGGGGCTATCCAAGAGACCCAGTACTTC
- | TRBJ2-1 | - | TRBV4-3 | CASSQALPVDFKNEQFF | TGCGCCAGCAGCCAAGCTCTTCCGGTGGACTTTAAGAATGAGCAGTTCTTC
- | TRBJ2-1 | TRBD2 | TRBV7-3 | CASSNVGLADYNEQFF | TGTGCCAGCAGTAACGTAGGACTAGCGGACTACAATGAGCAGTTCTTC
- | TRBJ2-7 | - | TRBV6-5 | CATYREESYEQYF | TGTGCCACCTACAGGGAAGAGTCCTACGAGCAGTACTTC
- | TRBJ2-7 | TRBD2 | TRBV5-4 | CASSLSGDSYEQYF | TGTGCCAGCAGCTTGAGCGGGGACTCCTACGAGCAGTACTTC
- | TRBJ1-5 | TRBD1 | TRBV6-2/TRBV6-3 | CASSYGGDSYSNQPQHF | TGTGCCAGCAGTTACGGAGGGGACAGCTATAGCAATCAGCCCCAGCATTTT
- | TRBJ2-1 | TRBD2 | TRBV7-9 | CASSLAGYLREYMYNEQFF | TGTGCCAGCAGCTTGGCGGGGTACTTGCGGGAGTATATGTACAATGAGCAGTTCTTC
- | TRBJ1-1 | - | TRBV12-3/TRBV12-4 | CASQLGALTEAFF | TGTGCCAGCCAATTGGGGGCACTTACTGAAGCTTTCTTT
- | TRBJ1-2 | TRBD1 | TRBV5-1 | CASSSDRGGYTF | TGCGCCAGCAGCTCCGACAGGGGTGGCTACACCTTC
- | TRBJ1-5 | TRBD1 | TRBV28 | CASSVTGTGGQPQHF | TGTGCCAGCAGTGTTACCGGGACAGGGGGACAGCCCCAGCATTTT
- | TRBJ1-2 | - | TRBV28 | CASSYGRTSYGYTF | TGTGCCAGCAGTTATGGCAGGACTAGCTATGGCTACACCTTC
- | TRBJ1-6 | - | TRBV9 | CASSVEPRSSYNSPLHF | TGTGCCAGCAGCGTAGAACCGAGGAGCTCCTATAATTCACCCCTCCACTTT
- | TRBJ1-4 | TRBD1 | TRBV28 | CASSLETGPDPNEKLLF | TGTGCCAGCAGCTTGGAGACAGGGCCCGACCCTAATGAAAAACTGCTTTTT
- | TRBJ2-3 | TRBD2 | TRBV24-1 | CATGREAPDTQYF | TGTGCCACCGGTCGGGAGGCCCCAGATACGCAGTATTTT
few | TRBJ1-2 | - | TRBV2 | CASRGGGYTF | TGTGCCAGCAGAGGGGGTGGCTACACCTTC
- | TRBJ2-6 | - | TRBV5-5 | CASSWADRGPAGANVLTF | TGTGCCAGCAGCTGGGCTGACAGAGGTCCGGCTGGGGCCAACGTCCTGACTTTC
- | TRBJ2-7 | TRBD1 | TRBV6-2/TRBV6-3 | CASSYGTVYEQYF | TGTGCCAGCAGTTATGGGACAGTCTACGAGCAGTACTTC
once | TRBJ1-6 | - | TRBV15 | CATRTGGSSSSYNSPLHF | TGTGCCACCAGAACAGGCGGATCCTCGAGCTCCTATAATTCACCCCTCCACTTT
- | TRBJ2-7 | TRBD2 | TRBV27 | CAIALAGTSGPPFF | TGTGCCATCGCACTAGCCGGGACTAGCGGGCCCCCCTTCTTC
few | TRBJ1-4 | - | TRBV28 | CASSLEYGKLFF | TGTGCCAGCAGCTTGGAGTATGGGAAACTGTTTTTT
- | TRBJ2-1 | - | TRBV10-3 | CAIRRFGGDSYNEQFF | TGTGCCATCAGGCGATTCGGGGGAGACTCCTACAATGAGCAGTTCTTC
- | TRBJ1-2 | - | TRBV10-3 | CAISDPRGLRGYTF | TGTGCCATCAGTGACCCTAGGGGCCTACGGGGCTACACCTTC
- | TRBJ1-3 | - | TRBV7-2 | CASSLVAGVGNTIYF | TGTGCCAGCAGCTTAGTCGCAGGGGTTGGAAACACCATATATTTT
- | TRBJ1-4 | TRBD1 | TRBV13 | CASSSAGTGFEKLFF | TGTGCCAGCAGCTCTGCCGGGACAGGGTTTGAAAAACTGTTTTTT